This passage covers 27 T cell receptor beta chains from one sample sequenced in a study of CD8 T cells in ankylosing spondylitis. MiXCR, applied by TCRdb to the 5' RACE reads, yields one record per CDR3 protein. The profile shows around 30,000 distinct CDR3 sequences, 13% to 15% of them singletons. Material for sequencing was blood. The receptors shown here come from a male donor with ankylosing spondylitis or in good health (not recorded which).

This clonotype has more than one count but fewer than ten. The V gene is TRBV6-5, the J gene TRBJ2-1; D remains ambiguous. This CDR3 comprises 13 residues. The germline V gene encodes CDR1 MNHEY and CDR2 SVGAGI. With 1 base removed from V and 8 bases from J, the gap between germline ends came to 9 bases. CDR3 protein: CASSYLGRDEQFF. The CDR3 DNA follows: TGTGCCAGCAGTTACTTAGGTCGAGATGAGCAGTTCTTC.

This clonotype showed up many times. The chain has TRBV6-1 and TRBJ1-1; no clear D gene. The CDR3 sequence is 14 residues long. Trimming removed 4 bases at V and 0 bases at J, with 9 bases between. Germline V lookup: CDR1 MNHNS, CDR2 SASEGT. CDR3 bases: TGTGCCAGCAGTGGTATTTTCATGAACACTGAAGCTTTCTTT. The encoded protein is CASSGIFMNTEAFF.

This clonotype was observed a few times. This chain links TRBV27 with TRBJ2-2; the match to TRBD1 covers 9 bases. V shed 6 bases, J shed 7 bases, and the junction held 6 bases outside the gene matches. The germline V gene has CDR1 MNHEY and CDR2 SMNVEV (reference sequence). This CDR3 spans 14 amino acids. The CDR3 reads CASRGQGGIGELFF. CDR3 in DNA: TGTGCCAGCAGGGGACAGGGAGGTATCGGGGAGCTGTTTTTT.

The chain combines TRBV5-1 with TRBJ1-4; D perhaps matches TRBD1 (5 bases). From germline, CDR1 is SGHRS and CDR2 YFSETQ. There are 14 residues in the CDR3. V lost 4 bases and J lost 4, with 11 bases in between. CDR3 region: CASSLDSYNEKLFF. CDR3 sequence (DNA): TGCGCCAGCAGCCTAGACAGCTATAATGAAAAACTGTTTTTT.

This clonotype was seen at least ten times. The V call is TRBV5-8, the J call TRBJ2-2; D remains unclear. V shed 2 bases and J shed 2 bases, with 1 base lying between them. The germline gives CDR1 SGHTS, CDR2 YDEGEE. The CDR3 spans 12 residues. CDR3 loop: CASSFNTGELFF. CDR3 nucleotides: TGTGCCAGCAGCTTTAACACCGGGGAGCTGTTTTTT.

The J gene is TRBJ2-2, the V gene TRBV12-3 or TRBV12-4, with D perhaps matching TRBD1 or TRBD2 (5 bases each). This CDR3 is built from 14 residues. V lost 5 bases, J lost 5 bases, and 12 bases lay in between. CDR3 sequence (DNA): TGTGCCAGCAGTCCGGGGACGGGGACCGGGGAGCTGTTTTTT. It translates to CASSPGTGTGELFF.

This clonotype was counted ten times or more. The chain has TRBV3-1 and TRBJ2-1, with TRBD2 matching 14 bases. This CDR3 is built from 16 residues. After removal of 2 bases from V and 7 bases from J, the junction contained 4 bases not matched to a gene. The germline CDR1 and CDR2 sequences are LGHDT and YNNKEL (reference sequence). The CDR3 loop is CASSQIGTSGSNEQFF. The CDR3 DNA sequence: TGTGCCAGCAGCCAAATAGGGACTAGCGGGAGTAATGAGCAGTTCTTC.

This clonotype showed up just once. This chain connects TRBV28 to TRBJ2-2; 8 positions agree with TRBD2. CDR3 length equals 14 residues. Germline CDR1 MDHEN, CDR2 SYDVKM. J lost 8 bases, V lost 6 bases, and 8 bases had no gene match. The DNA of the CDR3 is TGTGCCAGCAGAAGAAGCGGGGGCCGGGGGGAGCTGTTTTTT. This codes for CASRRSGGRGELFF.

This clonotype was detected only a few times. This chain links TRBV5-5 with TRBJ2-1; 7 bases match TRBD2. The CDR3 has 15 residues. Trimming cost V 3 bases and J 2 bases; bases outside gene matches: 5. The germline V gene encodes CDR1 SGHKS and CDR2 YYEKEE (reference sequence). As DNA, the CDR3 is TGTGCCAGCAGCTGGGTGCGGGGGACCTACAATGAGCAGTTCTTC. Its translation: CASSWVRGTYNEQFF.

This clonotype turned up a few times. The rearrangement joins TRBV28 to TRBJ2-1; perhaps TRBD2 as D (6 bases). Looked up from germline, CDR1 is MDHEN and CDR2 is SYDVKM. The CDR3 has 14 residues. Deletions cut 5 bases from V and 1 base from J, with 9 bases between. CDR3 nucleotide sequence: TGTGCCAGCAGTCGGCGGGGTTCCTACAATGAGCAGTTCTTC. Translated, it gives CASSRRGSYNEQFF.

This sequence joins TRBV5-5 and TRBJ2-2; 7 bases map to TRBD1. The CDR3 is 17 amino acids. In germline, CDR1 is SGHKS, CDR2 YYEKEE (reference sequence). The V gene end was trimmed by 6 bases and the J gene end by 7 bases; junction bases not matched to a gene: 18. The CDR3 protein is CASTLPSGRGIIGELFF. DNA of the CDR3: TGTGCCAGCACCCTGCCGTCGGGCAGGGGGATTATCGGGGAGCTGTTTTTT.

This clonotype was recorded a few times. The genes are TRBV7-2 and TRBJ2-1; no clear D. The CDR3 extends over 13 amino acids. Trimming took off 8 bases at V and 0 bases at J, with 8 bases between the two ends. Germline loops: CDR1 SGHTA, CDR2 FQGNSA. CDR3 DNA sequence: TGTGCCAGCGCCTCGGGCTCCTACAATGAGCAGTTCTTC. This codes for CASASGSYNEQFF.

This clonotype was observed a few times. The V gene is TRBV12-3 or TRBV12-4, the J gene TRBJ2-2, with D perhaps TRBD1 (6 bases). This CDR3 contains 14 residues. Deletions cut 4 bases from V and 6 bases from J, with 12 bases between. The CDR3 region is CASSSSGVSGELFF. CDR3 nucleotide sequence: TGTGCCAGCAGTTCGTCAGGGGTTTCCGGGGAGCTGTTTTTT.

This clonotype was detected ten times or more. The chain couples TRBV9 to TRBJ2-1; 12 bases fit TRBD2. The V gene end was trimmed by 3 bases and the J gene end by 2 bases; junction bases not matched to a gene: 0. The CDR3 is 15 residues long. Germline V gene sequence: CDR1 SGDLS, CDR2 YYNGEE. Here the CDR3 reads CASSGTSGTYNEQFF. The CDR3 DNA sequence: TGTGCCAGCAGCGGGACTAGCGGGACCTACAATGAGCAGTTCTTC. The whole variable domain, remainder taken from reference TRBV9 and TRBJ2-1, is DSGVTQTPKHLITATGQRVTLRCSPRSGDLSVYWYQQSLDQGLQFLIQYYNGEERAKGNILERFSAQQFPDLHSELNLSSLELGDSALYFCASSGTSGTYNEQFFGPGTRLTVL.

This clonotype appeared many times. The chain couples TRBV10-3 to TRBJ1-4, with D maybe TRBD1 (5 bases). The CDR3 contains 14 residues. The V end lost 6 bases, the J end lost 0 bases, and 8 bases lay between the germline ends. CDR1 is ENHRY and CDR2 is SYGVKD in the germline V gene. CDR3 sequence (DNA): TGTGCCATCAGACAGGATTCAACTAATGAAAAACTGTTTTTT. Residues: CAIRQDSTNEKLFF.

V and J are TRBV11-3 and TRBJ2-3, with a possible D match to TRBD1 (6 bases). V lost 3 bases to trimming and J lost 2 bases, with 15 bases between them. The CDR3 totals 16 residues. From germline, CDR1 is SGHNT and CDR2 YENEEA. CDR3 sequence (DNA): TGTGCCAGCAGCTTGGGTGGACAGAGAAACACAGATACGCAGTATTTT. Amino acids: CASSLGGQRNTDTQYF.

The chain links TRBV28 to TRBJ2-1; TRBD1 is a possible D gene (6 bases). The CDR3 sequence is 15 residues long. Looked up from germline, CDR1 is MDHEN and CDR2 is SYDVKM. The ends were cut back, 4 bases at V and 0 bases at J, with 10 bases in the middle. The CDR3 protein is CASSSTGSSYNEQFF. As DNA, the CDR3 is TGTGCCAGCAGTTCCACAGGGAGCTCCTACAATGAGCAGTTCTTC. Variable domain in full (rest from reference TRBV28 and TRBJ2-1): DVKVTQSSRYLVKRTGEKVFLECVQDMDHENMFWYRQDPGLGLRLIYFSYDVKMKEKGDIPEGYSVSREKKERFSLILESASTNQTSMYLCASSSTGSSYNEQFFGPGTRLTVL.

J is TRBJ2-3 and V is TRBV12-3 or TRBV12-4, with TRBD2 matching over 7 bases. V lost 1 base and J lost 3; bases outside the gene matches: 4. There are 15 residues in the CDR3. The CDR3, as DNA: TGTGCCAGCAGTTTAGGAGCGGGGTTTACAGATACGCAGTATTTT. Amino acid sequence: CASSLGAGFTDTQYF.

V is TRBV9 and J is TRBJ1-1, with a tentative D call TRBD1 (6 bases). Trimming shortened V by 4 bases and J by 5 bases, and 15 bases separated the two germline ends. The CDR3 extends over 14 amino acids. Germline V gene lookup returns CDR1 SGDLS and CDR2 YYNGEE. As DNA, the CDR3 is TGTGCCAGCAGCCGCCTGGGAGGGGGTACTGAAGCTTTCTTT. Amino acids: CASSRLGGGTEAFF. Drawing the rest from reference TRBV9 and TRBJ1-1, the complete variable domain is DSGVTQTPKHLITATGQRVTLRCSPRSGDLSVYWYQQSLDQGLQFLIQYYNGEERAKGNILERFSAQQFPDLHSELNLSSLELGDSALYFCASSRLGGGTEAFFGQGTRLTVV.

This clonotype was seen only a few times. The J gene is TRBJ1-1, the V gene TRBV29-1; D is ambiguous. Trimming stripped 2 bases from V and 5 bases from J, with 12 bases between. CDR3 length: 13 residues. Germline lookup yields CDR1 SQVTM and CDR2 ANQGSEA. DNA for the CDR3: TGCAGCGTTGAAACTTTAGTCGGGACTGAAGCTTTCTTT. This codes for CSVETLVGTEAFF.

V and J are TRBV21-1 and TRBJ2-1; the DNA was not used to check the table's D call, TRBD1. TRBV21-1 is deemed a pseudogene. This CDR3 has 15 amino acids. The CDR3 loop is CASSKRQGTYNEQFF. The CDR3 DNA reads TGTGCCAGCAGCAAAAGACAGGGAACCTACAATGAGCAGTTCTTC.

This clonotype was detected a few times. This rearrangement joins TRBV28 to TRBJ1-2, with TRBD1 matching 7 bases. The CDR3 has 15 residues. Germline values: CDR1 MDHEN, CDR2 SYDVKM. After removal of 2 bases from V and 4 bases from J, the junction contained 7 bases not matched to a gene. The CDR3 spells CASSLDFGTAYGYTF. Written as DNA, the CDR3 is TGTGCCAGCAGTTTAGATTTCGGGACAGCCTATGGCTACACCTTC.

The V call is TRBV28, the J call TRBJ1-1; D is uncertain. The CDR3 is 11 residues long. V lost 3 bases to trimming and J lost 7 bases, with 6 bases between them. CDR1 is MDHEN, CDR2 SYDVKM, per germline. The CDR3 loop is CASSFSLEAFF. CDR3 DNA sequence: TGTGCCAGCAGTTTTTCCCTTGAAGCTTTCTTT.

This chain uses TRBV6-2 or TRBV6-3 with TRBJ1-1; D might be TRBD1 (5 bases). This CDR3 has 14 amino acids. The ends were cut back, 3 bases at V and 1 base at J, with 9 bases in the middle. Per germline, CDR1 MNHEY and CDR2 SVGEGT. The CDR3 DNA reads as TGTGCCAGCAGTTATGTGAGGGGGAACACTGAAGCTTTCTTT. Amino acids: CASSYVRGNTEAFF.

The J gene is TRBJ2-3, the V gene TRBV29-1; D possibly uses TRBD1 or TRBD2 (6 bases each). The CDR3 extends over 15 amino acids. Germline V gene data show CDR1 as SQVTM and CDR2 as ANQGSEA. Trimming left V 7 bases short and J 1 base short, with 18 bases between. The CDR3 is CSAHGYREGTDTQYF. The CDR3 nucleotides read TGCAGCGCCCATGGGTACAGGGAGGGCACAGATACGCAGTATTTT.

The V call is TRBV20-1, the J call TRBJ1-1; D is unclear. The germline V gene encodes CDR1 DFQATT and CDR2 SNEGSKA (reference sequence). Trimming took off 4 bases at V and 0 bases at J, with 9 bases between the two ends. This CDR3 contains 13 residues. The DNA of the CDR3 is TGCAGTGCTAAGAGGGATATGAACACTGAAGCTTTCTTT. Amino acids: CSAKRDMNTEAFF.

This clonotype has a handful of counts. The V call is TRBV6-6, the J call TRBJ2-3; no clear D. The CDR3 runs to 14 residues. Between the trimmed V and J ends, which lost 7 bases and 6 bases, there was a span of 17 bases. Germline V gene lookup returns CDR1 MNHNY and CDR2 SVGAGI (reference sequence). CDR3 loop: CASKRRAAADTQYF. The CDR3 DNA reads TGTGCCAGCAAACGAAGGGCCGCTGCGGATACGCAGTATTTT.